Presented here are 20 T cell receptor beta chains from one specimen sequenced in a study of shared clonotypes between healthy human individuals (dated by TCRdb to 2019 to 2021). The receptor library was made with the immunoSEQ multiplex PCR assay. TCRdb took this table from immuneACCESS and kept in-frame rearrangements with V and J called. Such tables lack part of the clones; where checked against another copy, unresolved V genes explain under half of the gap, and the rest is unexplained. The sample profile shows about 600,000 clones; 95% to 98% of them were found once. The top ten hold about 0.06% of the sample. Sequenced: naive CD4+ T cells sorted from blood. The intended sense of this specimen's cell subset or site label: CD45RA+ positively selected. These receptors were taken from a woman aged 25 to 39 in good health.

V usage is TRBV29-1 and J usage is TRBJ2-5; 9 nucleotides line up with TRBD2. J gave up 3 bases and V 6 bases, and 20 bases lay outside the gene matches. This CDR3 spans 18 amino acids. CDR1 is SQVTM and CDR2 is ANQGSEA in the germline V gene. CDR3 sequence: CSVLLAGLVFRPKETQYF. CDR3 nucleotides: TGCAGCGTCCTACTAGCGGGCTTAGTTTTCCGACCCAAAGAGACCCAGTACTTC.

The gene calls are TRBV4-2 and TRBJ1-2, with D perhaps TRBD1 (6 bases). The V and J ends lost 4 bases and 0 bases respectively, with 12 bases between them. Germline V gene lookup returns CDR1 LGHNA and CDR2 YNFKEQ. The CDR3 consists of 15 residues. This CDR3 reads CASSLRQDSNYGYTF. CDR3 sequence (DNA): TGTGCCAGCAGCCTTCGACAGGACTCTAACTATGGCTACACCTTC.

The rearrangement uses TRBV7-9 and TRBJ2-1, with 9 bases aligning to TRBD1. J lost 4 bases, V lost 5 bases, and 6 bases had no gene match. The CDR3 consists of 15 residues. Germline-derived CDR1 and CDR2 are SEHNR and FQNEAQ (reference sequence). The CDR3 is CASSAGQGTYNEQFF. The DNA of the CDR3 is TGTGCCAGCAGCGCGGGACAGGGAACTTACAATGAGCAGTTCTTC.

CDR3 bases: TGCAGCGTCAGGGTGCAAGGAGGCACTGAAGCTTTCTTT. Residues: CSVRVQGGTEAFF. J is TRBJ1-1 and V is TRBV29-1, with D tentatively TRBD1 (5 bases). The V gene lost 6 bases and the J gene lost 4 bases, with 15 bases spanning the gap. The CDR3 sequence is 13 residues long. Germline V CDR1 and CDR2: SQVTM, ANQGSEA. The full variable domain, its missing parts supplied by reference TRBV29-1 and TRBJ1-1, is SAVISQKPSRDICQRGTSLTIQCQVDSQVTMMFWYRQQPGQSLTLIATANQGSEATYESGFVIDKFPISRPNLTFSTLTVSNMSPEDSSIYLCSVRVQGGTEAFFGQGTRLTVV.

The chain recombines TRBV5-1 with TRBJ1-4, with D perhaps matching TRBD1 (5 bases). The CDR3 has 13 amino acids. Trimming pared 2 bases from V and 6 bases from J, leaving 8 bases between. Per germline, CDR1 SGHRS and CDR2 YFSETQ. The CDR3 is CASSFGGDEKLFF. As DNA, the CDR3 is TGCGCCAGCAGCTTTGGAGGGGATGAAAAACTGTTTTTT.

The V call is TRBV5-6, the J call TRBJ2-2, with D perhaps matching TRBD2 (6 bases). CDR1 is SGHDT, CDR2 YYEEEE, per germline. The CDR3 consists of 14 residues. V lost 0 bases and J lost 7, with 10 bases in between. CDR3 sequence reads: CASSLGLAFGELFF. The CDR3 DNA sequence: TGTGCCAGCAGCTTGGGCCTAGCGTTCGGGGAGCTGTTTTTT.

The chain's CDR3 is CASSPNRDRSTYSNQPQHF. CDR3 DNA: TGTGCCAGCAGTCCTAACCGGGACAGGAGCACTTATAGCAATCAGCCCCAGCATTTT. This chain links TRBV28 with TRBJ1-5, with 8 positions matching TRBD1. Germline CDR1 and CDR2: MDHEN and SYDVKM. The CDR3 runs 19 residues. The trim removed 5 bases at V and 0 bases at J, leaving 15 bases unmatched.

V and J are TRBV21-1 and TRBJ2-3; the table's D call, TRBD2, was not checked against the DNA. TRBV21-1 constitutes a pseudogene. The CDR3 runs 15 residues. CDR3 sequence reads: CASRGTSGSSDTQYF. As DNA, the CDR3 is TGTGCCAGCAGGGGGACTAGCGGGAGCTCAGATACGCAGTATTTT.

The DNA of the CDR3 is TGCAGCGTGGGGGGCTTTGGAAACACCATATATTTT. Amino acid sequence: CSVGGFGNTIYF. The chain carries TRBV29-1 and TRBJ1-3, with D tentatively TRBD1 (6 bases). Germline V gene data show CDR1 as SQVTM and CDR2 as ANQGSEA. The V end lost 6 bases, the J end lost 3 bases, and 9 bases lay between the germline ends. This CDR3 region has 12 residues.

V usage is TRBV2 and J usage is TRBJ2-4; 7 positions match TRBD1. Trimming took 6 bases from V and 6 from J; bases not matched to a gene: 8. The CDR3 loop spans 14 amino acids. Germline loops: CDR1 SNHLY, CDR2 FYNNEI. The CDR3 loop is CASRTGVGGNIQYF. CDR3 in DNA: TGTGCCAGCAGAACAGGGGTTGGAGGAAACATTCAGTACTTC.

The CDR3 coding sequence is TGTGCCAGCAGCCTAAGGGACAGGGGTCGAGTCGGAACCTACGAGCAGTACTTC. Protein product: CASSLRDRGRVGTYEQYF. The rearrangement joins TRBV21-1 to TRBJ2-7; the table's TRBD1 call for D was not verified on the DNA. TRBV21-1 constitutes a pseudogene. CDR3 length: 18 amino acids.

This CDR3 reads CASSFATGQETQYF. The CDR3 coding sequence is TGCGCCAGCAGCTTCGCGACAGGGCAAGAGACCCAGTACTTC. V usage is TRBV5-1 and J usage is TRBJ2-5; TRBD1 agrees at 7 bases. This CDR3 region has 14 residues. Looked up from germline, CDR1 is SGHRS and CDR2 is YFSETQ. V trimming: 2 bases; J trimming: 2 bases; junction bases outside the gene matches: 3.

The chain employs TRBV5-1 and TRBJ1-4; no clear D gene. This CDR3 comprises 14 residues. The V end lost 2 bases, the J end lost 5 bases, and 10 bases lay between the germline ends. Germline CDR1 and CDR2: SGHRS and YFSETQ. CDR3 in amino acids: CASSFGRFNEKLFF. CDR3 DNA sequence: TGCGCCAGCAGCTTCGGCAGATTCAATGAAAAACTGTTTTTT.

This clone has more than one count but fewer than ten. The germline gene is not matched at one end of the junction; a read error may be the cause. The rearrangement joins TRBV10-1 to TRBJ2-7; TRBD2 aligns across 7 bases. This CDR3 is built from 13 residues. Germline CDR1 and CDR2: WNHNN and SYGVQD (reference sequence). CDR3 DNA sequence: TGCGCCACCAGTTTAGGACTAGTGGGCGAGCAGTACTTC. It yields the protein CATSLGLVGEQYF.

This rearrangement joins TRBV27 to TRBJ2-5; D is perhaps TRBD1 (6 bases). CDR1 MNHEY and CDR2 SMNVEV come from the germline V gene (reference sequence). Trimming removed 4 bases at V and 7 bases at J, with 16 bases between. The CDR3 covers 14 residues. The CDR3 spells CASSSTWTVGTQYF. The DNA for the CDR3 is TGTGCCAGCAGTTCGACCTGGACAGTGGGGACCCAGTACTTC.

The rearrangement joins TRBV5-1 to TRBJ2-1, with D unresolved. Looked up from germline, CDR1 is SGHRS and CDR2 is YFSETQ. Trimming took off 4 bases at V and 0 bases at J, with 8 bases between the two ends. This CDR3 comprises 14 residues. In DNA, the CDR3 is TGCGCCAGCAGCCGTGCGAGCTCCTACAATGAGCAGTTCTTC. Its protein product is CASSRASSYNEQFF. Using reference TRBV5-1 and TRBJ2-1 for the parts outside the CDR3, the full variable domain is KAGVTQTPRYLIKTRGQQVTLSCSPISGHRSVSWYQQTPGQGLQFLFEYFSETQRNKGNFPGRFSGRQFSNSRSEMNVSTLELGDSALYLCASSRASSYNEQFFGPGTRLTVL.

This chain uses TRBV28 with TRBJ1-2; D is perhaps TRBD1 (5 bases). V was clipped by 2 bases and J by 2 bases, with 9 bases between them. CDR1 is MDHEN, CDR2 SYDVKM, per germline. The CDR3 contains 14 residues. CDR3: CASSLGTKNYGYTF. CDR3 DNA: TGTGCCAGCAGTTTAGGGACCAAGAACTATGGCTACACCTTC.

The chain combines TRBV25-1 with TRBJ2-7, with D perhaps TRBD1 (6 bases). V was clipped by 6 bases and J by 3 bases, with 15 bases between them. Germline assignment: CDR1 MGHDK and CDR2 SYGVNS. The CDR3 sequence is 14 residues long. CDR3 sequence: CASSPGTPLYEQYF. CDR3 nucleotide sequence: TGTGCCAGCAGCCCCGGGACACCACTCTACGAGCAGTACTTC.

A single count supports this clone. The chain combines TRBV28 with TRBJ2-5, with D possibly TRBD1 on 6 matching bases. CDR3 length equals 11 residues. V gave up 4 bases and J gave up 11 bases, with 11 bases separating them. CDR1 and CDR2 (germline): MDHEN, SYDVKM. This CDR3 reads CASSYQGLQYF. The CDR3 DNA is TGTGCCAGCAGTTATCAGGGGTTGCAGTACTTC.

The rearrangement uses TRBV11-2 and TRBJ2-7; 12 nucleotides line up with TRBD2. The V gene end was trimmed by 0 bases and the J gene end by 6 bases; junction bases not matched to a gene: 3. This CDR3 is 15 amino acids long. In germline, CDR1 is SGHAT, CDR2 FQNNGV. The CDR3 sequence: CASSLDQLAGGEQYF. The CDR3 region has the DNA TGTGCCAGCAGCTTAGATCAACTAGCGGGAGGCGAGCAGTACTTC.